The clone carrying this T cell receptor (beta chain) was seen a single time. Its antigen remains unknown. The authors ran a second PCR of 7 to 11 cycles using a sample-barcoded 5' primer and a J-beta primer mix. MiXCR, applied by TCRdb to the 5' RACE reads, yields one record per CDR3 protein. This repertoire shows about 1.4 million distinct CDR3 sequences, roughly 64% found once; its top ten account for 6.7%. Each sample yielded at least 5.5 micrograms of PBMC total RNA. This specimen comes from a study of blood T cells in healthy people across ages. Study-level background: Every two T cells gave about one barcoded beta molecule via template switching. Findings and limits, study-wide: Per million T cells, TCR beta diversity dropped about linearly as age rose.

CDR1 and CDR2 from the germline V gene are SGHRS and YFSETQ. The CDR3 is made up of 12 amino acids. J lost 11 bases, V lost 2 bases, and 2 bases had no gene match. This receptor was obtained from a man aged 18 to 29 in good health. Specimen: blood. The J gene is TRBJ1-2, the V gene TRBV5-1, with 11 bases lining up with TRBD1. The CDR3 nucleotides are TGCGCCAGCAGCTTCCGGGACAGGGGGTACACCTTC. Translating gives CASSFRDRGYTF.